The 12 T cell receptor beta chains below all came from one sample that was sequenced in a study of T cells expressing NK-cell markers. TCRdb derives one entry per CDR3 protein from the 5' RACE reads, leaving out DNA. In all, the sample yields a few hundred thousand distinct CDR3 sequences. Sequenced material: blood T cells: a sorted CD56 or NKG2C T cell subset, CD4+ or CD8+ T cells, or bulk PBMC T cells (not recorded which). Receptors originate from a man between 18 and 35 years old in good health.

CDR3 protein: CASSHQLAIGKADTQYF. The rearrangement links TRBV4-2 to TRBJ2-3; TCRdb reports TRBD2, a call that lacks DNA to check it against. Germline V lookup: CDR1 LGHNA, CDR2 YNFKEQ. CDR3 length: 17 amino acids.

This sequence joins TRBV20-1 and TRBJ2-1; with no DNA, the TCRdb D assignment of TRBD2 cannot be verified. Germline-derived CDR1 and CDR2 are DFQATT and SNEGSKA (reference sequence). This CDR3 has 18 amino acids. CDR3 loop: CSARDSLTSRPTYNEQFF.

The chain joins TRBV29-1 to TRBJ2-1. This CDR3 contains 14 residues. CDR1 is SQVTM and CDR2 is ANQGSEA in the germline V gene. CDR3: CSVEDREGNYEQFF.

The genes are TRBV7-9 and TRBJ2-3. The CDR3 spans 15 residues. The germline V gene has CDR1 SEHNR and CDR2 FQNEAQ (reference sequence). CDR3 loop: CASSLASGLSDTQYF.

V gene TRBV3-1 combines with J gene TRBJ2-2; TCRdb lists TRBD2, though no DNA is available to test this call. This CDR3 region has 16 residues. The germline V gene has CDR1 LGHDT and CDR2 YNNKEL (reference sequence). CDR3 protein: CASSPYSGPNTGELFF.

This chain links TRBV15 with TRBJ1-6; without DNA, the TCRdb call of TRBD1 cannot be checked. Per germline, CDR1 LNHNV and CDR2 YYDKDF (reference sequence). This CDR3 has 15 amino acids. The CDR3 region is CATSRGQGGSSPLHF.

V gene TRBV6-5 combines with J gene TRBJ1-4; checking the TCRdb D call of TRBD1 is not possible without DNA. CDR1 and CDR2 from the germline V gene are MNHEY and SVGAGI. The CDR3 runs 16 residues. CDR3 loop: CASSSRAGTVYEKLFF.

The J gene is TRBJ1-3, the V gene TRBV11-2. The CDR3 extends over 16 amino acids. CDR1 and CDR2 (germline): SGHAT, FQNNGV. CDR3 sequence reads: CASSLDPRGSGNTIYF.

The chain joins TRBV6-1 to TRBJ1-3; the D call of TRBD1 rests on TCRdb alone, since no DNA is present to check it. The CDR3 spans 17 residues. Per germline, CDR1 MNHNS and CDR2 SASEGT. CDR3 sequence reads: CASSPELGTGAGNTIYF.

The CDR3 reads CASIRTRTADDNEQFF. The chain carries TRBV21-1 and TRBJ2-1; TCRdb lists TRBD2, though no DNA is available to test this call. TRBV21-1 constitutes a pseudogene. The CDR3 length is 16 residues.

This chain links TRBV4-3 with TRBJ2-2; the TCRdb D gene call, TRBD1, has no DNA to confirm it. This CDR3 is 14 amino acids long. From germline, CDR1 is LGHNA and CDR2 YSLEER. The CDR3 spells CASSQERGTGELFF.

CDR3 amino acids: CSAKEQGSGGYTF. The chain is built from TRBV20-1 and TRBJ1-2; the D gene TCRdb calls, TRBD1, cannot be checked with no DNA. From germline, CDR1 is DFQATT and CDR2 SNEGSKA (reference sequence). This CDR3 contains 13 residues.